This T cell receptor (beta chain) was obtained from a study of blood T cell repertoires in COVID-19. In the authors' workflow: Reference gene primers were amplified, and this amplification served to estimate nucleated cell counts. The repertoire was sequenced with immunoSEQ multiplex PCR; TCRdb's copy has only in-frame clones and lacks some. Clone size and the V and J calls come from that table; the DNA yielded D and trimming. In the table there are roughly 130,000 clones, just under 85% of which are singletons. Germline V gives CDR1 LGHDT, CDR2 YNNKEL (reference sequence). V was trimmed by 4 bases and J by 3 bases, leaving 10 bases between them. This CDR3 is 14 amino acids long.

The sequence came from a woman in her 50s with acute COVID-19. The chain uses TRBV3-1 (or the pseudogene TRBV3-2) and TRBJ1-3; a weak D match, TRBD1 (5 bases). The sequencing sample was made of PBMCs or T cells enriched from blood (not recorded which). CDR3 region: CASSLGGRGNTIYF. The CDR3 DNA reads TGTGCCAGCAGCCTCGGGGGTCGTGGAAACACCATATATTTT.